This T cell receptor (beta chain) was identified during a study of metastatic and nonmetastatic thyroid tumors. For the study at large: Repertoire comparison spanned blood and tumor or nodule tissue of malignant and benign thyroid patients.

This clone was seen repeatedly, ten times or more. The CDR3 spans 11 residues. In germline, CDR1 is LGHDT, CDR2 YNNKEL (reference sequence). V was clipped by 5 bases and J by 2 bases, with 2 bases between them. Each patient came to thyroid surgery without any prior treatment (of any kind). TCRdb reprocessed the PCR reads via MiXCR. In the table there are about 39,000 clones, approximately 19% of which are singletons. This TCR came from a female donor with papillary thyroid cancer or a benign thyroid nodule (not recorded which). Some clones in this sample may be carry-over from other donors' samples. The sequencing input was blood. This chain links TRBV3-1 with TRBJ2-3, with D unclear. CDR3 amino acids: CASSDTDTQYF. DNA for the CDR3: TGTGCCAGCAGCGACACAGATACGCAGTATTTT.